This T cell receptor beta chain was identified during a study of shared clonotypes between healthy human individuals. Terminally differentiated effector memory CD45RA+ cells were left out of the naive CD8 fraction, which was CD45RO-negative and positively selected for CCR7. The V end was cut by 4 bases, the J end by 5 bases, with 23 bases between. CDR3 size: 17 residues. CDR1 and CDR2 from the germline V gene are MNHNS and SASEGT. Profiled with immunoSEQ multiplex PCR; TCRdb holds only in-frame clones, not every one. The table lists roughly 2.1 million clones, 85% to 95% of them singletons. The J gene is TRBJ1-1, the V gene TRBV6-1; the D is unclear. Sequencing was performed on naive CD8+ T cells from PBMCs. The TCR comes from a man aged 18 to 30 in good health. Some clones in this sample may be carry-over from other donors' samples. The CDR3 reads CASSVRAAGSGVTEAFF. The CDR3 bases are TGTGCCAGCAGTGTAAGAGCGGCTGGCTCCGGTGTGACTGAAGCTTTCTTT.